A single sample is the source of the 6 T cell receptor beta chains below, sequenced in a study of breast tumors, draining lymph nodes, adjacent tissues. Each CDR3 protein gets one entry after TCRdb re-called the multiplex PCR reads with MiXCR. This table holds some 130,000 distinct CDR3 sequences, roughly 21% found once. Breast cancer patients provided tissue from their axillary draining lymph nodes. Sequenced sample: axillary lymph node tissue. These receptors all stem from a female donor with breast cancer. Some clones in this sample may be carry-over from other donors' samples.

This clonotype was counted ten times or more. The chain links TRBV24-1 to TRBJ2-1; 10 bases line up with TRBD2. Germline V gene data show CDR1 as KGHDR and CDR2 as SFDVKD. Trimming removed 4 bases from V and 5 bases from J; junction bases left unmatched: 19. The CDR3 runs to 20 residues. CDR3: CATSDPKTALKRGGNNEQFF. The CDR3 nucleotides read TGTGCCACCAGTGACCCTAAGACGGCCTTAAAGCGGGGGGGCAACAATGAGCAGTTCTTC.

This clonotype was counted many times. The chain couples TRBV12-3 or TRBV12-4 to TRBJ1-5, with D hard to call. V was shortened by 1 base and J by 4 bases, with 5 bases between the two germline ends. There are 13 residues in the CDR3. The CDR3 DNA follows: TGTGCCAGCAGTTTAGGCAGGAATCAGCCCCAGCATTTT. It is translated as CASSLGRNQPQHF.

The rearrangement joins TRBV28 to TRBJ1-5, with D unclear. Germline values: CDR1 MDHEN, CDR2 SYDVKM. The ends were cut back, 2 bases at V and 6 bases at J, with 11 bases in the middle. The CDR3 length is 14 residues. CDR3 bases: TGTGCCAGCAGTTTAGGCAGCCCTGGTCAGCCCCAGCATTTT. Protein: CASSLGSPGQPQHF.

As regards this clonotype: This sequence may be a read error, since a much larger clone differs from it by one base. The chain couples TRBV2 to TRBJ2-2, with 8 bases that match TRBD2. J gave up 1 base and V 8 bases, and 3 bases lay outside the gene matches. This CDR3 contains 14 residues. Germline V gene data show CDR1 as SNHLY and CDR2 as FYNNEI. CDR3 sequence (DNA): TGTGCCAGCGGCAGCGGGGGGAACACCGGGGAGCTGTTTTTT. Its translation: CASGSGGNTGELFF.

This clonotype has ten or more counts. The gene calls are TRBV24-1 and TRBJ2-1; D possibly corresponds to TRBD2 (6 bases). This CDR3 is 11 amino acids long. Germline V gene data show CDR1 as KGHDR and CDR2 as SFDVKD. V gave up 10 bases and J gave up 6 bases, with 9 bases separating them. The CDR3 nucleotides read TGTGCCACTGGAGGGGTCAATGAGCAGTTCTTC. Translating it yields CATGGVNEQFF.

This clonotype was found a few times. This chain joins TRBV6-1 and TRBJ1-5; the D is unclear. The CDR3 spans 13 residues. Germline CDR1 is MNHNS and CDR2 is SASEGT. Trimming removed 8 bases from V and 3 bases from J, with 11 bases in between. The CDR3 region is CASGVQNNQPQHF. The CDR3 DNA follows: TGTGCCAGCGGGGTGCAGAACAATCAGCCCCAGCATTTT.